This T cell receptor beta chain was sequenced in a study of neurological immune-mediated disorders. The germline V gene encodes CDR1 SGDLS and CDR2 YYNGEE. This CDR3 is built from 15 residues. The V gene lost 4 bases and the J gene lost 5 bases, with 17 bases spanning the gap. The cDNA came from 5'RACE with 10-nucleotide random UMIs. Every sequencing run generated in excess of 180 million TCR-beta sequences. These sequences covered 15-18 subjects. In TCRdb, the 5' RACE reads were re-called with MiXCR into one record per CDR3 protein. The sample records approximately 48,000 distinct CDR3 sequences, approximately 17% being singletons.

This sequence was found in a man aged 55-75 years in good health. The sequenced sample consisted of PBMCs. The chain has TRBV9 and TRBJ2-3; D call uncertain. The CDR3 nucleotides are TGTGCCAGCAGCTCTCCCATTGGGGTAAGAGATACGCAGTATTTT. Its translation is CASSSPIGVRDTQYF.